These 11 T cell receptor beta chains were sequenced from one sample in a study of blood T cell repertoires in COVID-19. Libraries were prepared by immunoSEQ multiplex PCR; TCRdb keeps only in-frame clonotypes and omits some of them. The repertoire holds under 350,000 clones, with around 86% as singletons. The sequenced material came from PBMCs or T cells enriched from blood (not recorded which). The receptor source for this set is a young man who had recovered from COVID-19.

The V gene is TRBV3-1 (or the pseudogene TRBV3-2), the J gene TRBJ2-7; 10 nucleotides agree with TRBD2. CDR1 and CDR2 from the germline V gene are LGHDT and YNNKEL (reference sequence). With V trimmed by 6 bases and J by 3 bases, 14 bases remained unmatched. The CDR3 is 17 amino acids. CDR3: CASSPSFYSGRVYEQYF. In nucleotides, the CDR3 is TGTGCCAGCAGTCCATCTTTTTACAGCGGGAGGGTCTACGAGCAGTACTTC.

This clone was detected only once. The J gene is TRBJ2-1, the V gene TRBV7-9, with 7 positions matching TRBD1. In germline, CDR1 is SEHNR, CDR2 FQNEAQ (reference sequence). The CDR3 runs 16 residues. The V segment lost 6 bases and the J segment 6 bases; nucleotides outside the gene matches: 14. CDR3 in amino acids: CASSDTGVGSRNEQFF. The CDR3 nucleotides are TGTGCCAGCAGTGACACAGGGGTCGGTTCTCGCAATGAGCAGTTCTTC.

J is TRBJ2-6 and V is TRBV6-5, with TRBD1 identical over 7 bases. Germline V gene lookup returns CDR1 MNHEY and CDR2 SVGAGI. The V gene end was trimmed by 6 bases and the J gene end by 0 bases; junction bases not matched to a gene: 2. CDR3 size: 15 residues. In DNA form, the CDR3 reads TGTGCCAGCAGCCACAGGGGCTCTGGGGCCAACGTCCTGACTTTC. Its protein product is CASSHRGSGANVLTF.

The chain joins TRBV5-1 to TRBJ2-7, with 7 bases that match TRBD1. CDR1 SGHRS and CDR2 YFSETQ come from the germline V gene. The CDR3 spans 16 residues. Losses at the gene ends were 4 bases for V and 0 bases for J; bases not matched to a gene: 10. The CDR3 sequence: CASSPTGQASSYEQYF. CDR3 nucleotide sequence: TGCGCCAGCAGCCCTACTGGACAGGCGAGCTCCTACGAGCAGTACTTC.

This clone was seen only once. V is TRBV29-1 and J is TRBJ2-2, with unresolved D. Per germline, CDR1 SQVTM and CDR2 ANQGSEA. Trimming took off 3 bases at V and 5 bases at J, with 16 bases between the two ends. The CDR3 is 15 amino acids. The CDR3: CSVDGGPGFTGELFF. The CDR3 DNA sequence: TGCAGCGTTGATGGTGGGCCAGGATTTACCGGGGAGCTGTTTTTT.

The V gene is TRBV12-2, the J gene TRBJ2-1; no check of the table's D call, TRBD2, against the DNA was made. TRBV12-2 is a listed pseudogene. The CDR3 is 14 amino acids. The CDR3 is CASLRRDNHNEQFF. CDR3 bases: TGTGCAAGTCTCCGGCGGGATAATCACAATGAGCAGTTCTTC.

V and J are TRBV5-1 and TRBJ1-1, with D possibly TRBD1 on 5 matching bases. There are 13 residues in the CDR3. Deletions cut 4 bases from V and 4 bases from J, with 11 bases between. Germline loops: CDR1 SGHRS, CDR2 YFSETQ. The CDR3 DNA reads TGCGCCAGCAGCCGTCCCGGGGGCACTGAAGCTTTCTTT. This encodes CASSRPGGTEAFF.

The chain is built from TRBV2 and TRBJ2-7; a possible D gene is TRBD2 (5 bases). V gave up 5 bases and J gave up 3 bases, with 17 bases separating them. The CDR3 consists of 15 residues. Per germline, CDR1 SNHLY and CDR2 FYNNEI. CDR3 sequence (DNA): TGTGCCAGCAGTCCGCGGACGGGGAGCGGCTACGAGCAGTACTTC. This sequence encodes CASSPRTGSGYEQYF.

The rearrangement links TRBV6-5 to TRBJ1-6; possible D gene TRBD1, 6 bases. The CDR3 length is 14 residues. Germline CDR1 MNHEY, CDR2 SVGAGI. The V gene lost 7 bases and the J gene lost 9 bases, with 16 bases spanning the gap. In nucleotides, the CDR3 is TGTGCCAGCACCCAAGGGGGGGGTAGTTCACCCCTCCACTTT. Translation gives CASTQGGGSSPLHF.

The V and J genes are TRBV5-5 and TRBJ1-5; 9 positions match TRBD1. The germline CDR1 and CDR2 sequences are SGHKS and YYEKEE (reference sequence). CDR3 size: 16 residues. V shed 3 bases and J 0 bases; nucleotides not matched to a gene: 4. The CDR3 loop is CASSYLDRGSNQPQHF. CDR3 DNA sequence: TGTGCCAGCAGCTATCTGGACAGGGGTAGCAATCAGCCCCAGCATTTT.

In its sample, this clone was seen once. The chain couples TRBV11-2 to TRBJ2-1, with a possible D match to TRBD2 (5 bases). Trimming cost V 0 bases and J 5 bases, with 23 bases left between them. The CDR3 sequence is 19 residues long. The germline V gene encodes CDR1 SGHAT and CDR2 FQNNGV. CDR3 amino acids: CASSLDPLYIDGGDNEQFF. CDR3 in DNA: TGTGCCAGCAGCTTAGATCCTTTGTATATCGATGGAGGAGACAATGAGCAGTTCTTC.